These 26 T cell receptor beta chains were all obtained from the same sample, sequenced in a study of shared clonotypes between healthy human individuals. The data were produced by immunoSEQ multiplex PCR, yet TCRdb's version contains in-frame clones alone and is incomplete. The top ten clones hold more than 0.12% of a sample with more than 2,000,000 clones, just over 90% of them seen once. Material: naive CD4+ T cells sorted from blood. Subset indicated: CD45RA+ positively selected. These receptors were collected from a man aged 18 to 35 in good health.

V and J are TRBV5-1 and TRBJ2-2; no firm D call. With 0 bases removed from V and 2 bases from J, the gap between germline ends came to 17 bases. The CDR3 consists of 18 residues. From germline, CDR1 is SGHRS and CDR2 YFSETQ. CDR3 in amino acids: CASSLVPGNIRNTGELFF. In DNA form, the CDR3 reads TGCGCCAGCAGCTTGGTCCCAGGTAATATCCGTAACACCGGGGAGCTGTTTTTT.

This clone appeared once. The V call is TRBV6-1, the J call TRBJ2-7; 10 bases fit TRBD1. Germline V gene data show CDR1 as MNHNS and CDR2 as SASEGT. The length of the CDR3 is 15 residues. Germline trimming cut 5 bases from V and 2 bases from J; bases unmatched to any gene: 6. Here the CDR3 reads CASSRAGQGAYEQYF. In nucleotides, the CDR3 is TGTGCCAGCAGTAGGGCTGGACAGGGGGCCTACGAGCAGTACTTC.

This chain links TRBV7-2 with TRBJ1-4, with 11 bases aligning to TRBD1. CDR1 is SGHTA, CDR2 FQGNSA, per germline. The CDR3 spans 16 residues. V lost 4 bases and J lost 8; bases outside the gene matches: 9. The CDR3 loop reads CASSSRTGGSSEKLFF. CDR3 nucleotide sequence: TGTGCCAGCAGCTCTCGGACAGGGGGCAGCTCGGAAAAACTGTTTTTT.

The chain combines TRBV7-2 with TRBJ2-5; no clear D. CDR1 SGHTA and CDR2 FQGNSA come from the germline V gene. The CDR3 has 14 amino acids. Trimming cost V 0 bases and J 0 bases, with 5 bases left between them. Here the CDR3 DNA reads TGTGCCAGCAGCTTAGCGGTCCACCAAGAGACCCAGTACTTC. It is translated as CASSLAVHQETQYF.

This chain joins TRBV6-6 and TRBJ1-6; D is perhaps TRBD1 (6 bases). The CDR3 is made up of 14 amino acids. Trimming left V 6 bases short and J 10 bases short, with 16 bases between. Germline CDR1 and CDR2: MNHNY and SVGAGI (reference sequence). In DNA form, the CDR3 reads TGTGCCAGCAGGCTTGGACAGTCGGGATCACCCCTCCACTTT. As protein: CASRLGQSGSPLHF.

The chain recombines TRBV2 with TRBJ1-4, with D perhaps matching TRBD1 (6 bases). Germline V gene data show CDR1 as SNHLY and CDR2 as FYNNEI. CDR3 length: 14 residues. The V gene lost 7 bases and the J gene lost 5 bases, with 14 bases spanning the gap. CDR3 DNA: TGTGCCAGCAAAGGGGGGGGAGGCAATGAAAAACTGTTTTTT. Amino acid sequence: CASKGGGGNEKLFF.

In this sample, this clone turned up once. The chain carries TRBV11-1 and TRBJ1-4; D perhaps matches TRBD1 (6 bases). The CDR3 has 15 amino acids. Germline CDR1 SGHAT, CDR2 FQDESV (reference sequence). The V end was cut by 5 bases, the J end by 8 bases, with 18 bases between. CDR3 DNA: TGTGCCAGCAGCCTATCACAGGGAGCGAGCGAAAAACTGTTTTTT. Amino acids: CASSLSQGASEKLFF.

The chain employs TRBV14 and TRBJ1-6; D remains unclear. Looked up from germline, CDR1 is SGHDN and CDR2 is FVKESK. This CDR3 spans 16 amino acids. The V end was cut by 1 base, the J end by 10 bases, with 17 bases between. In DNA form, the CDR3 reads TGTGCCAGCAGCCAAGGCGGCACCCTTGTAGTATCACCCCTCCACTTT. Translating gives CASSQGGTLVVSPLHF.

The rearrangement joins TRBV4-2 to TRBJ2-3; 9 nucleotides match TRBD2. Unmatched junction bases numbered 8, after V lost 0 bases and J lost 4 bases. The germline CDR1 and CDR2 sequences are LGHNA and YNFKEQ. The CDR3 sequence is 17 residues long. CDR3 region: CASSQESGGGASDTQYF. CDR3 DNA sequence: TGTGCCAGCAGCCAAGAATCGGGCGGGGGGGCTTCAGATACGCAGTATTTT.

The count of this clone is one. This rearrangement joins TRBV28 to TRBJ1-2; 10 nucleotides match TRBD1. Trimming removed 5 bases from V and 8 bases from J; junction bases left unmatched: 2. Per germline, CDR1 MDHEN and CDR2 SYDVKM. The CDR3 is 12 amino acids. CDR3 protein: CASSGTGEGYTF. DNA of the CDR3: TGTGCCAGCAGTGGGACAGGGGAGGGCTACACCTTC.

This rearrangement joins TRBV30 to TRBJ1-6, with TRBD1 matching over 10 bases. This CDR3 is 16 amino acids long. Trimming took 5 bases from V and 4 from J; bases not matched to a gene: 8. In germline, CDR1 is GTSNPN, CDR2 SVGIG (reference sequence). The CDR3 sequence is CAWGSGTGVYNSPLHF. DNA of the CDR3: TGTGCCTGGGGGTCCGGGACAGGGGTTTATAATTCACCCCTCCACTTT.

Here the CDR3 reads CASSPWADGQETQYF. The CDR3 DNA follows: TGTGCCAGCAGCCCATGGGCGGACGGACAAGAGACCCAGTACTTC. J is TRBJ2-5 and V is TRBV5-8, with unresolved D. Germline lookup yields CDR1 SGHTS and CDR2 YDEGEE. V lost 4 bases, J lost 2 bases, and 15 bases lay in between. The CDR3 consists of 15 residues.

This chain joins TRBV6-1 and TRBJ1-2; no firm D call. Trimming stripped 0 bases from V and 7 bases from J, with 12 bases between. The germline gives CDR1 MNHNS, CDR2 SASEGT. There are 14 residues in the CDR3. The CDR3 DNA reads as TGTGCCAGCAGTGAAGCGGGCCCGAAGAGTGGCTACACCTTC. Protein sequence: CASSEAGPKSGYTF.

The rearrangement uses TRBV10-3 and TRBJ2-7; 12 bases agree with TRBD2. Trimming removed 3 bases from V and 3 bases from J; junction bases left unmatched: 3. Germline CDR1 and CDR2: ENHRY and SYGVKD. CDR3 length: 15 amino acids. The CDR3 sequence: CAISDMGLAGYEQYF. CDR3 sequence (DNA): TGTGCCATCAGTGACATGGGACTAGCGGGCTACGAGCAGTACTTC.

With regard to this clone: Other DNA sequences in this sample translate to the same CDR3. This sequence joins TRBV4-1 and TRBJ2-5; D not certain. Trimming stripped 1 base from V and 5 bases from J, with 8 bases between. The CDR3 runs 13 residues. In germline, CDR1 is MGHRA, CDR2 YSYEKL. This CDR3 reads CASSQVVGETQYF. The CDR3 nucleotides read TGCGCCAGCAGCCAAGTGGTAGGCGAGACCCAGTACTTC.

The CDR3 protein is CASNGFTGELFF. DNA for the CDR3: TGTGCCAGCAACGGTTTTACCGGGGAGCTGTTTTTT. The chain combines TRBV2 with TRBJ2-2; D unclear. Germline CDR1 SNHLY, CDR2 FYNNEI. The CDR3 loop spans 12 amino acids. Trimming pared 7 bases from V and 5 bases from J, leaving 8 bases between.

This clone was seen just once. The rearrangement links TRBV6-5 to TRBJ1-5; D is unclear. Germline lookup yields CDR1 MNHEY and CDR2 SVGAGI. This CDR3 spans 15 amino acids. V was cut by 6 bases and J by 0 bases, with 12 bases left in between. The CDR3 bases are TGTGCCAGCAGGTCGCTCGGGGATAGCAATCAGCCCCAGCATTTT. Residues: CASRSLGDSNQPQHF.

Remarks on this clone: This sample also contains other DNA sequences that code for the same CDR3. The genes are TRBV18 and TRBJ2-7; 9 bases align to TRBD2. There are 14 residues in the CDR3. Germline assignment: CDR1 KGHSH and CDR2 LQKENI. V lost 2 bases and J lost 5; bases outside the gene matches: 4. CDR3 sequence (DNA): TGTGCCAGCTCACCAGGGCTAGCGGGAAACGAGCAGTACTTC. Translated, it gives CASSPGLAGNEQYF.

The chain links TRBV18 to TRBJ2-5; D gene uncertain. With 4 bases removed from V and 2 bases from J, the gap between germline ends came to 11 bases. The germline V gene encodes CDR1 KGHSH and CDR2 LQKENI. The CDR3 contains 14 residues. The CDR3 sequence is CASSLGQAQETQYF. The DNA of the CDR3 is TGTGCCAGCTCACTGGGTCAGGCGCAAGAGACCCAGTACTTC.

This clone was seen a few times. V is TRBV9 and J is TRBJ1-6, with 7 nucleotides matching TRBD1. J gave up 6 bases and V 3 bases, and 6 bases lay outside the gene matches. This CDR3 has 15 residues. The germline V gene has CDR1 SGDLS and CDR2 YYNGEE. In DNA form, the CDR3 reads TGTGCCAGCAGCGCCGAGACAGGGAGTAATTCACCCCTCCACTTT. This sequence encodes CASSAETGSNSPLHF.

This chain links TRBV27 with TRBJ1-5; TRBD1 matches at 7 bases. This CDR3 has 14 amino acids. Germline V gene data show CDR1 as MNHEY and CDR2 as SMNVEV (reference sequence). The V gene end was trimmed by 6 bases and the J gene end by 4 bases; junction bases not matched to a gene: 6. CDR3 DNA: TGTGCCAGCAGAACTCAGGGGGGGAATCAGCCCCAGCATTTT. Amino acids: CASRTQGGNQPQHF.

Notes on this clone: In the same sample, other DNA sequences code for this CDR3. The chain carries TRBV30 and TRBJ1-1; D is unresolved. V was shortened by 0 bases and J by 4 bases, with 9 bases between the two germline ends. From germline, CDR1 is GTSNPN and CDR2 SVGIG (reference sequence). CDR3 size: 13 residues. The CDR3 DNA follows: TGTGCCTGGAGTGTACGGTTAGGCACTGAAGCTTTCTTT. It translates to CAWSVRLGTEAFF.

Points on this clone: The identical CDR3 is also encoded by other nucleotide sequences in the sample. The chain recombines TRBV6-5 with TRBJ1-1; TRBD1 might be the D (6 bases). In germline, CDR1 is MNHEY, CDR2 SVGAGI. Trimming shortened V by 8 bases and J by 1 base, and 8 bases separated the two germline ends. The CDR3 consists of 12 residues. The CDR3: CASRGANTEAFF. CDR3 nucleotide sequence: TGTGCCAGCCGGGGGGCGAACACTGAAGCTTTCTTT.

This chain joins TRBV25-1 and TRBJ2-3; no reliable D call. The CDR3 runs 15 residues. V shed 4 bases and J shed 5 bases, with 16 bases lying between them. Germline V lookup: CDR1 MGHDK, CDR2 SYGVNS. CDR3 loop: CASSVGAFQRDTQYF. CDR3 nucleotide sequence: TGTGCCAGCAGTGTTGGAGCCTTTCAAAGAGATACGCAGTATTTT.

The table lists this clone with a count of one. This sequence joins TRBV7-9 and TRBJ1-2, with no clear D. Trimming left V 0 bases short and J 6 bases short, with 17 bases between. The CDR3 is 16 amino acids. From germline, CDR1 is SEHNR and CDR2 FQNEAQ (reference sequence). CDR3 in DNA: TGTGCCAGCAGCTTAGCGAGGCCCCGAGAGGATCATGGCTACACCTTC. Its translation is CASSLARPREDHGYTF.

Note on this clone: Sequence at one end of the junction differs from germline and may be a read error. The rearrangement uses TRBV7-3 and TRBJ1-3; no definite D call. This CDR3 is 15 amino acids long. Germline V gene sequence: CDR1 SGHTA, CDR2 FQGTGA. The CDR3 reads CASSVTGFSGNTIYF. The CDR3 nucleotides read TGTGCCAGCAGCGTAACGGGCTTCTCTGGAAACACCATATATTTT.